The source of this T cell receptor beta chain is a study of T cell clonality in common variable immunodeficiency. Points from the study as a whole: Common variable immunodeficiency TCR beta sequences reportedly had fewer deletions and N-nucleotide insertions.

This clone occurred a few times. Antigen specificity is unknown. Here immunoSEQ multiplex PCR was the method, and the copy in TCRdb shows in-frame clones only, minus some. The data show 15,000 to 20,000 clones, with none appearing a single time. The receptor was derived from a human donor with common variable immunodeficiency. Sample: peripheral blood mononuclear cells.

The CDR3 is CASSFRRAGTDTQYF. Partial CDR3 DNA: TGTGCCAGCAGCTTTCGGCGGGCGGGCACAGATACG. This chain uses TRBV7-2 with TRBJ2-3; weak D call: TRBD2 (5 bases). The CDR3 end is not reached by the read, which stops 3 residues before it; the germline J gene fills it in. Per the germline V gene, CDR1 is SGHTA and CDR2 is FQGNSA. This CDR3 is 15 amino acids long. V lost 3 bases, J lost 1 base, and 11 bases lay in between.